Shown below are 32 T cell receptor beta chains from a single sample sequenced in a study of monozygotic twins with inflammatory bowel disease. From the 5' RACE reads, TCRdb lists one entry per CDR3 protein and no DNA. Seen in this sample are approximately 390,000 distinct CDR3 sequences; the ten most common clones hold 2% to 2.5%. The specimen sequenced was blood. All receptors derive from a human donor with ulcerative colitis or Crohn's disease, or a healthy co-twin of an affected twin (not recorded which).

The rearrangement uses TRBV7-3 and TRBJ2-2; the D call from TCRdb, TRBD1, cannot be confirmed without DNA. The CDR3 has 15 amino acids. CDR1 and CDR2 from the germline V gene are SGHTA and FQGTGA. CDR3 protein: CASSPSTGHTGELFF. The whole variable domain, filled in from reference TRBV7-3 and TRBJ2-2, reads GAGVSQTPSNKVTEKGKYVELRCDPISGHTALYWYRQSLGQGPEFLIYFQGTGAADDSGLPNDRFFAVRPEGSVSTLKIQRTERGDSAVYLCASSPSTGHTGELFFGEGSRLTVL.

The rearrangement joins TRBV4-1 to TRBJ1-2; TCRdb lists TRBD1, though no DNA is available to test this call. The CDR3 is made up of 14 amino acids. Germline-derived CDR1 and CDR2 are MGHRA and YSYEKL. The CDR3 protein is CASSQVGQGRSYTF.

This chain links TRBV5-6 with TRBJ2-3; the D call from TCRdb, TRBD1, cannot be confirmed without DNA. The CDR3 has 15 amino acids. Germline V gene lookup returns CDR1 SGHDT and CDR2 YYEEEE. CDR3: CASSRRGDGADTQYF. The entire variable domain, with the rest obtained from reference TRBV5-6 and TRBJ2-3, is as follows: DAGVTQSPTHLIKTRGQQVTLRCSPKSGHDTVSWYQQALGQGPQFIFQYYEEEERQRGNFPDRFSGHQFPNYSSELNVNALLLGDSALYLCASSRRGDGADTQYFGPGTRLTVL.

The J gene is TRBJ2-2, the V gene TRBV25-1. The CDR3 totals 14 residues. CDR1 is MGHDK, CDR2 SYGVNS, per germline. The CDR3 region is CASSEYVDTGELFF.

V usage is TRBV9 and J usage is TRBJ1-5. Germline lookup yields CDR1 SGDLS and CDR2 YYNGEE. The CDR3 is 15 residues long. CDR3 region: CASSVDQNSNQPQHF.

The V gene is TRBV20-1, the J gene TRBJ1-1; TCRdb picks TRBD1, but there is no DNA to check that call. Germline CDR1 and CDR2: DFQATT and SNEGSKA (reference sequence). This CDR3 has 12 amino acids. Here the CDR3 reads CSARPGTGWAFF.

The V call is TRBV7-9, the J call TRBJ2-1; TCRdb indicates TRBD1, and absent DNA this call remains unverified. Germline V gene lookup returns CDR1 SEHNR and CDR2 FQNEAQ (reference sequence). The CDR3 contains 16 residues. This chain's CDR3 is CASSPRGKVSYNEQFF.

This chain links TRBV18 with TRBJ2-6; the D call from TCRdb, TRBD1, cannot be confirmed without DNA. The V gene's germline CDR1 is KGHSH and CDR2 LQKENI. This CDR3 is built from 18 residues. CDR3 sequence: CASSPSFRRGAGANVLTF.

The CDR3 reads CASSFTGYNEKLFF. V and J are TRBV5-8 and TRBJ1-4; TCRdb proposes TRBD1, but this gene call is untestable without DNA. Germline V lookup: CDR1 SGHTS, CDR2 YDEGEE. This CDR3 region has 14 residues. The full variable domain, its missing parts supplied by reference TRBV5-8 and TRBJ1-4, is EAGVTQSPTHLIKTRGQQATLRCSPISGHTSVYWYQQALGLGLQFLLWYDEGEERNRGNFPPRFSGRQFPNYSSELNVNALELEDSALYLCASSFTGYNEKLFFGSGTQLSVL.

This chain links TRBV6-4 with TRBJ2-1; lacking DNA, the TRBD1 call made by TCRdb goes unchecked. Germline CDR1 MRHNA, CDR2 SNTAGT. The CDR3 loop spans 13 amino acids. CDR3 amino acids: CASSDSEGTPQFF.

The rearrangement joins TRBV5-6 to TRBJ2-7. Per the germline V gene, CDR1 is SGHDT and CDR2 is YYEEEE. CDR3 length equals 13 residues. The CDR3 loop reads CASRRQDSYEQYF.

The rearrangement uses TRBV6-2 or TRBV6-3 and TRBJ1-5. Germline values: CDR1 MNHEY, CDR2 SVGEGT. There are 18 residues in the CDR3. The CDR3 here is CASSTRVDIGFSNQPQHF.

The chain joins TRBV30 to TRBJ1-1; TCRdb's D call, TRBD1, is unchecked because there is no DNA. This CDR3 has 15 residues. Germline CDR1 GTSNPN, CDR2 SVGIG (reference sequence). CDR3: CAWSVWGALNTEAFF. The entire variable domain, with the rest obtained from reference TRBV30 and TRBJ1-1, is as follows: SQTIHQWPATLVQPVGSPLSLECTVEGTSNPNLYWYRQAAGRGLQLLFYSVGIGQISSEVPQNLSASRPQDRQFILSSKKLLLSDSGFYLCAWSVWGALNTEAFFGQGTRLTVV.

The chain's CDR3 is CASGQVHTEAFF. The V gene is TRBV18, the J gene TRBJ1-1; checking the TCRdb D call of TRBD1 is not possible without DNA. Germline lookup yields CDR1 KGHSH and CDR2 LQKENI. This CDR3 contains 12 residues.

The CDR3 region is CASSYTGAANYGYTF. The rearrangement joins TRBV28 to TRBJ1-2; the D gene TCRdb calls, TRBD1, cannot be checked with no DNA. The CDR3 is made up of 15 amino acids. The germline V gene has CDR1 MDHEN and CDR2 SYDVKM.

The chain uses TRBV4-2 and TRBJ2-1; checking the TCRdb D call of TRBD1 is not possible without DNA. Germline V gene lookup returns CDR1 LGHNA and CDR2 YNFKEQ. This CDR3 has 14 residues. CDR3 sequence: CASSHIDRGNEQFF.

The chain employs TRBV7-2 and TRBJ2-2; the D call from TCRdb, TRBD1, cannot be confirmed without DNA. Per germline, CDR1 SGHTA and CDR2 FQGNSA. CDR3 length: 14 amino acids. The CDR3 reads CASSRGTVTGELFF. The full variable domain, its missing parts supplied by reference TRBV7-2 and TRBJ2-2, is GAGVSQSPSNKVTEKGKDVELRCDPISGHTALYWYRQSLGQGLEFLIYFQGNSAPDKSGLPSDRFSAERTGGSVSTLTIQRTQQEDSAVYLCASSRGTVTGELFFGEGSRLTVL.

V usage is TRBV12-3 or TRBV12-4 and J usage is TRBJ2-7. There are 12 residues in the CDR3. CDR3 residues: CASSTEWGEQYF.

The CDR3 loop reads CSARGRGGLYQETQYF. The chain couples TRBV20-1 to TRBJ2-5; with no DNA, the TCRdb D assignment of TRBD1 cannot be verified. The length of the CDR3 is 16 residues. Germline lookup yields CDR1 DFQATT and CDR2 SNEGSKA (reference sequence).

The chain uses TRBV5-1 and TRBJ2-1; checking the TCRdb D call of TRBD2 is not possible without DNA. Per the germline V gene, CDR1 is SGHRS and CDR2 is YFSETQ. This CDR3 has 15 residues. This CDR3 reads CASSPEGASGNEQFF.

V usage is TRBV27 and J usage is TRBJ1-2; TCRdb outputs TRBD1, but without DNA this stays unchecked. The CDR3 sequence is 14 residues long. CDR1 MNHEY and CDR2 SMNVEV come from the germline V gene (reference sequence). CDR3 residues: CASKRQAVGYGYTF.

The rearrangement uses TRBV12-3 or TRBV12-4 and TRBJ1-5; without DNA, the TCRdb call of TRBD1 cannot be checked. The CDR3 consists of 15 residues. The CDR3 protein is CASSSQGMSNQPQHF.

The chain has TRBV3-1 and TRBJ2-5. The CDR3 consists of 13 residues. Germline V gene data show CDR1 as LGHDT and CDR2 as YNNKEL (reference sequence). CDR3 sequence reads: CASSQAVGETQYF.

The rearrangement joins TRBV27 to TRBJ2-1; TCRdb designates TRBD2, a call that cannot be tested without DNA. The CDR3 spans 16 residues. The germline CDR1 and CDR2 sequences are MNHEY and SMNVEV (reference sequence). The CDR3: CASSLQLAGGSYEQFF.

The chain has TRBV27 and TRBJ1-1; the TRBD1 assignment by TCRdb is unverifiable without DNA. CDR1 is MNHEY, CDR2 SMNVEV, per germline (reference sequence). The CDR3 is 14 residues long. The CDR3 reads CASSLSRGDQEAFF.

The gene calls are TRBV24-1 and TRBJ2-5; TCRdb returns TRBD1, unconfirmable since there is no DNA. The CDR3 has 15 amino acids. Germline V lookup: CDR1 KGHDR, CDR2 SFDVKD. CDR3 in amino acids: CATSDWKGSGETQYF.

CDR3 protein: CASSGAGGRPAGYEQYF. This chain connects TRBV5-1 to TRBJ2-7; the TCRdb D gene call, TRBD1, has no DNA to confirm it. Germline CDR1 is SGHRS and CDR2 is YFSETQ. The CDR3 contains 17 residues.

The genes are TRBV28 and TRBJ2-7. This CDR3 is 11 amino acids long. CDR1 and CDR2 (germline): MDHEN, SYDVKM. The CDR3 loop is CASSFLGEQYF.

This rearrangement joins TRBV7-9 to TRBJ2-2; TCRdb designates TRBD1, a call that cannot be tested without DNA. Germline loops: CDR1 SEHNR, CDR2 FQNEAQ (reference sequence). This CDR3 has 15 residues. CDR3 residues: CANDQTGTDTGELFF.

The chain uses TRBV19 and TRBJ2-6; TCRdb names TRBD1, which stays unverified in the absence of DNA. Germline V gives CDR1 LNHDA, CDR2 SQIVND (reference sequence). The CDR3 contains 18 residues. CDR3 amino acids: CASSLTATGWAGANVLTF.

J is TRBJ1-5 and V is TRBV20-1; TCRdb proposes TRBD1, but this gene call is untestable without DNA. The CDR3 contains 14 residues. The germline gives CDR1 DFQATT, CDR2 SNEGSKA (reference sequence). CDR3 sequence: CSARMGQGDQPQHF.

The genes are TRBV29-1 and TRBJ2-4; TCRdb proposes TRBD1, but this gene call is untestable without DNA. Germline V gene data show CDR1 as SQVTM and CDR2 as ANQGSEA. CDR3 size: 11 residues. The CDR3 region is CSGARGDIQYF.